The 26 T cell receptor beta chains below were found in one sample sequenced in a study of cytomegalovirus exposure and HLA in healthy donors. TCRdb's table, derived via immunoSEQ multiplex PCR, lists solely in-frame clones and lacks some. The sample gives about 310,000 clones, around 90% of which show up once; 0.9% to 1% is in the top ten. Material for sequencing was PBMCs. These receptors all stem from a man in his thirties or forties in good health and CMV-seronegative.

CDR3 region: CASSQERRARGGYTF. For the CDR3, the DNA is TGCGCCAGCAGCCAAGAGAGGAGGGCGCGCGGCGGCTACACCTTC. V and J are TRBV4-3 and TRBJ1-2, with D uncertain. The CDR3 runs to 15 residues. Trimming shortened V by 0 bases and J by 8 bases, and 16 bases separated the two germline ends. Germline assignment: CDR1 LGHNA and CDR2 YSLEER.

The chain couples TRBV11-2 to TRBJ2-7; TRBD1 might be the D (5 bases). CDR3 length: 14 residues. V was shortened by 3 bases and J by 1 base, with 10 bases between the two germline ends. The germline CDR1 and CDR2 sequences are SGHAT and FQNNGV. Written as DNA, the CDR3 is TGTGCCAGCAGCTTTTGGTCAGGGTCCTACGAGCAGTACTTC. Translating gives CASSFWSGSYEQYF.

The chain has TRBV11-2 and TRBJ2-7, with TRBD1 matching over 9 bases. In germline, CDR1 is SGHAT, CDR2 FQNNGV. The V gene end was trimmed by 4 bases and the J gene end by 2 bases; junction bases not matched to a gene: 12. This CDR3 comprises 17 residues. This CDR3 is CASSSSPRDRDAYEQYF. The CDR3 region has the DNA TGTGCCAGCAGCTCCTCACCCCGGGACAGGGACGCCTACGAGCAGTACTTC.

The J gene is TRBJ1-5, the V gene TRBV12-5, with D maybe TRBD1 (5 bases). The V end lost 1 base, the J end lost 0 bases, and 13 bases lay between the germline ends. Per germline, CDR1 LGHNT and CDR2 FRNRAP. The CDR3 consists of 17 residues. The CDR3 sequence is CASGLAATGYSNQPQHF. The CDR3 DNA reads as TGTGCTAGTGGTTTGGCCGCCACAGGATATAGCAATCAGCCCCAGCATTTT.

V and J are TRBV4-3 and TRBJ1-6, with a possible D match to TRBD1 (5 bases). CDR3 size: 18 residues. Per germline, CDR1 LGHNA and CDR2 YSLEER. With 3 bases removed from V and 0 bases from J, the gap between germline ends came to 15 bases. The CDR3 DNA reads as TGCGCCAGCAGCCAGGGGACGGGGGAAAGCTCCTATAATTCACCCCTCCACTTT. Its translation is CASSQGTGESSYNSPLHF.

The sample holds one count of this clone. The genes are TRBV6-1 and TRBJ2-1; 7 nucleotides align to TRBD1. The CDR3 totals 13 residues. Per the germline V gene, CDR1 is MNHNS and CDR2 is SASEGT. V dropped 10 bases and J dropped 4; count of bases not matched to a gene: 7. Here the CDR3 DNA reads TGTGCCACAGTTCCGGGACAGTACAATGAGCAGTTCTTC. Its translation is CATVPGQYNEQFF.

This chain connects TRBV11-2 to TRBJ1-1; D is perhaps TRBD1 (6 bases). Per the germline V gene, CDR1 is SGHAT and CDR2 is FQNNGV. CDR3 length equals 15 residues. V was trimmed by 5 bases and J by 1 base, leaving 14 bases between them. The CDR3 loop reads CASSRIKGQNTEAFF. The CDR3 DNA sequence: TGTGCCAGCAGCAGGATAAAGGGACAGAACACTGAAGCTTTCTTT.

This clone was counted between two and nine times. V usage is TRBV5-4 and J usage is TRBJ2-7; TRBD1 matches at 10 bases. The junction had 7 bases not matched to a gene; V was cut back by 4 bases and J by 3 bases. The V gene's germline CDR1 is SGHNT and CDR2 YYREEE (reference sequence). The CDR3 totals 15 residues. CDR3 sequence: CASSSGDRGGYEQYF. As DNA, the CDR3 is TGTGCCAGCAGCAGCGGGGACAGGGGAGGCTACGAGCAGTACTTC.

The gene calls are TRBV5-4 and TRBJ1-1; D remains ambiguous. With 4 bases removed from V and 8 bases from J, the gap between germline ends came to 15 bases. Germline CDR1 reads SGHNT; CDR2 reads YYREEE (reference sequence). There are 13 residues in the CDR3. Here the CDR3 reads CASSGYTGREAFF. CDR3 sequence (DNA): TGTGCCAGCAGCGGATACACCGGGAGGGAAGCTTTCTTT. Full variable domain (remainder filled in from reference TRBV5-4 and TRBJ1-1): ETGVTQSPTHLIKTRGQQVTLRCSSQSGHNTVSWYQQALGQGPQFIFQYYREEENGRGNFPPRFSGLQFPNYSSELNVNALELDDSALYLCASSGYTGREAFFGQGTRLTVV.

The chain recombines TRBV10-3 with TRBJ1-2, with D unresolved. The CDR3 sequence is 16 residues long. V was trimmed by 3 bases and J by 7 bases, leaving 21 bases between them. Germline V CDR1 and CDR2: ENHRY, SYGVKD. CDR3 nucleotides: TGTGCCATCAGTGACCCCCAGACCCGGGTCGGGTTTGGCTACACCTTC. Protein: CAISDPQTRVGFGYTF.

The rearrangement uses TRBV25-1 and TRBJ1-3; a weak D match, TRBD1 (5 bases). CDR1 and CDR2 (germline): MGHDK, SYGVNS. CDR3 length: 14 residues. The ends were cut back, 6 bases at V and 2 bases at J, with 11 bases in the middle. The chain's CDR3 is CASSLGGTGNTIYF. The CDR3, as DNA: TGTGCCAGCAGCCTCGGGGGGACTGGAAACACCATATATTTT.

The chain joins TRBV5-4 to TRBJ1-6; 9 bases agree with TRBD1. The germline V gene encodes CDR1 SGHNT and CDR2 YYREEE (reference sequence). This CDR3 has 16 residues. Unmatched junction bases numbered 8, after V lost 3 bases and J lost 7 bases. The CDR3 DNA sequence: TGTGCCAGCAGCTCGACAGGGGGTGGGTTGAATTCACCCCTCCACTTT. Encoded protein: CASSSTGGGLNSPLHF.

V is TRBV29-1 and J is TRBJ1-2, with TRBD1 as a possible D gene (6 bases). Trimming removed 7 bases at V and 5 bases at J, with 20 bases between. There are 14 residues in the CDR3. Germline V gene data show CDR1 as SQVTM and CDR2 as ANQGSEA. The CDR3 DNA is TGCAGCGCCGCTGCTTCCGGACAGACGTATGGCTACACCTTC. This encodes CSAAASGQTYGYTF.

J is TRBJ2-4 and V is TRBV5-4, with 8 bases matching TRBD2. CDR1 SGHNT and CDR2 YYREEE come from the germline V gene (reference sequence). V was clipped by 2 bases and J by 7 bases; unmatched bases: 2. This CDR3 is built from 13 residues. CDR3 nucleotides: TGTGCCAGCAGCTTCGGGGGGGGCAACATTCAGTACTTC. It is translated as CASSFGGGNIQYF.

This clone was seen only a few times. The genes are TRBV2 and TRBJ2-1; 7 nucleotides agree with TRBD2. CDR1 is SNHLY, CDR2 FYNNEI, per germline. This CDR3 region has 14 residues. Trimming at V came to 6 bases and at J to 5 bases, leaving 7 bases not matched to a gene. The CDR3 here is CASRPGRPDNEQFF. The CDR3 nucleotides are TGTGCCAGCAGGCCCGGGAGGCCCGACAATGAGCAGTTCTTC.

The J gene is TRBJ1-1, the V gene TRBV6-6; the D gene is possibly TRBD1 (5 bases). Per the germline V gene, CDR1 is MNHNY and CDR2 is SVGAGI (reference sequence). V lost 2 bases and J 7 bases, leaving 11 bases between the germline ends. The CDR3 has 13 residues. CDR3 nucleotides: TGTGCCAGCAGTTACCCGGGGGTCTATGAAGCTTTCTTT. This codes for CASSYPGVYEAFF.

The chain is built from TRBV6-5 and TRBJ1-3; D perhaps matches TRBD1 (5 bases). Germline V gene data show CDR1 as MNHEY and CDR2 as SVGAGI. Between the trimmed V and J ends, which lost 3 bases and 1 base, there was a span of 10 bases. CDR3 length equals 15 residues. Written as DNA, the CDR3 is TGTGCCAGCAGTTATTTCCGGGGGTCTGGAAACACCATATATTTT. Protein sequence: CASSYFRGSGNTIYF.

The V call is TRBV7-2, the J call TRBJ2-3, with D tentatively TRBD2 (5 bases). CDR1 and CDR2 from the germline V gene are SGHTA and FQGNSA. The CDR3 is 13 amino acids. Trimming left V 5 bases short and J 5 bases short, with 11 bases between. The CDR3 is CASSLKGGDTQYF. The CDR3 DNA is TGTGCCAGCAGCCTAAAAGGAGGAGATACGCAGTATTTT.

The chain couples TRBV7-2 to TRBJ1-2; D may be TRBD1 (6 bases). Trimming stripped 3 bases from V and 6 bases from J, with 14 bases between. This CDR3 region has 14 residues. CDR1 is SGHTA and CDR2 is FQGNSA in the germline V gene. The chain's CDR3 is CASSFYYEGDGYTF. For the CDR3, the DNA is TGTGCCAGCAGCTTCTATTACGAGGGGGATGGCTACACCTTC.

The chain joins TRBV11-3 to TRBJ2-2; D not resolved. The CDR3 is 15 amino acids. Trimming removed 3 bases from V and 1 base from J, with 9 bases in between. Germline V CDR1 and CDR2: SGHNT, YENEEA. This CDR3 reads CASSFDNMNTGELFF. In nucleotides, the CDR3 is TGTGCCAGCAGCTTCGATAACATGAACACCGGGGAGCTGTTTTTT.

The chain has TRBV11-2 and TRBJ2-7; 7 positions match TRBD2. The V segment lost 8 bases and the J segment 3 bases; nucleotides outside the gene matches: 10. CDR1 is SGHAT, CDR2 FQNNGV, per germline. This CDR3 contains 14 residues. The CDR3 nucleotides read TGTGCCAGCGGGGGGGGACTGGTTGGCTACGAGCAGTACTTC. Translating gives CASGGGLVGYEQYF.

The chain is built from TRBV6-1 and TRBJ2-3, with D maybe TRBD1 (5 bases). Germline values: CDR1 MNHNS, CDR2 SASEGT. V was clipped by 6 bases and J by 0 bases, with 13 bases between them. The CDR3 contains 15 residues. CDR3 DNA: TGTGCCAGCAGCCTCCAGGGCATGAGCACAGATACGCAGTATTTT. It yields the protein CASSLQGMSTDTQYF.

This chain connects TRBV7-9 to TRBJ1-1; D might be TRBD1 (5 bases). From germline, CDR1 is SEHNR and CDR2 FQNEAQ (reference sequence). V was cut by 5 bases and J by 0 bases, with 13 bases left in between. The CDR3 is 15 amino acids. The DNA for the CDR3 is TGTGCCAGCAGCATGCCAGGGCTTATGAACACTGAAGCTTTCTTT. Encoded protein: CASSMPGLMNTEAFF.

The CDR3 DNA reads TGTGCCAGCACCCGGAGGGGAGGGGGTACTGAAGCTTTCTTT. This encodes CASTRRGGGTEAFF. The chain couples TRBV6-5 to TRBJ1-1; TRBD1 might be the D (6 bases). Germline V gene sequence: CDR1 MNHEY, CDR2 SVGAGI. V lost 7 bases and J 5 bases, leaving 17 bases between the germline ends. CDR3 size: 14 residues.

This clone occurred a few times. The CDR3 loop is CASSLGTGNTIYF. CDR3 nucleotide sequence: TGTGCCAGCAGCTTAGGAACAGGAAACACCATATATTTT. The V and J genes are TRBV11-2 and TRBJ1-3; D not resolved. Germline CDR1 reads SGHAT; CDR2 reads FQNNGV. With 1 base removed from V and 4 bases from J, the gap between germline ends came to 5 bases. This CDR3 spans 13 amino acids.

V is TRBV7-9 and J is TRBJ2-3, with 13 bases identical to TRBD2. CDR3 length equals 17 residues. With 5 bases clipped from V and 4 bases from J, the junction kept 9 bases outside the gene matches. Germline values: CDR1 SEHNR, CDR2 FQNEAQ (reference sequence). The CDR3 spells CASSLSRLAGGADTQYF. The CDR3 DNA sequence: TGTGCCAGCAGCCTCTCCCGACTAGCGGGGGGTGCAGATACGCAGTATTTT.